This entry concerns a single T cell receptor beta chain. Its antigen is currently unknown. The sample is drawn from a study of cytomegalovirus exposure and HLA in healthy donors. Study results and caveats: The study had only CMV serostatus as immune exposure information. Several V segments, TRBV6-2 and TRBV6-3 among them, could not be told apart and were dropped. Productive rates of about 90% or about 30% were seen for most TCR beta V segments in an earlier analysis.

PCR used 60 Vbeta primers and 13 Jbeta primers. The data were produced by immunoSEQ multiplex PCR, yet TCRdb's version contains in-frame clones alone and is incomplete. The sample has about 120,000 clones; more than 65% are singletons. The germline CDR1 and CDR2 sequences are MNHNS and SASEGT. CDR3 length equals 17 residues. V lost 4 bases and J lost 6; bases outside the gene matches: 11. The specimen sequenced was PBMCs. The chain joins TRBV6-1 to TRBJ1-5, with TRBD1 matching over 11 bases. This receptor was identified in a young man in good health and CMV-seropositive. CDR3 nucleotide sequence: TGTGCCAGCAGTGGCATAATCGGGACAGGGGGTGGTCAGCCCCAGCATTTT. Residues: CASSGIIGTGGGQPQHF.